The 9 T cell receptor beta chains given below trace back to one sample, sequenced in a study of T cell repertoires in cytomegalovirus infection. TCRdb redid the calling of the reads with MiXCR, one entry per CDR3 protein. The sample lists fewer than 550,000 distinct CDR3 sequences; less than 30% were seen once. Material: PBMCs. These receptors originate from a human donor in good health (CMV status not recorded). Some clones in this sample may be carry-over from other donors' samples.

The chain carries TRBV20-1 and TRBJ2-7; D might be TRBD1 (7 bases). The V gene's germline CDR1 is DFQATT and CDR2 SNEGSKA (reference sequence). V was trimmed by 1 base and J by 7 bases, leaving 17 bases between them. The CDR3 covers 14 residues. The CDR3 reads CSARGEGGAGEQYF. The CDR3 DNA is TGCAGTGCTAGAGGGGAAGGGGGCGCGGGGGAGCAGTACTTC.

The table lists this clonotype with a few counts. The rearrangement uses TRBV7-8 and TRBJ2-3; the D gene is possibly TRBD1 (6 bases). CDR1 is SGHVS and CDR2 is FQNEAQ in the germline V gene. The CDR3 is 15 residues long. V gave up 7 bases and J gave up 2 bases, with 16 bases separating them. CDR3: CASKVFGQLTDTQYF. In DNA, the CDR3 is TGTGCCAGCAAAGTCTTCGGACAGCTCACAGATACGCAGTATTTT.

CDR3 residues: CASSLWDSNNSPLHF. DNA for the CDR3: TGTGCCAGCAGCTTATGGGACAGCAATAATTCACCCCTCCACTTT. The chain combines TRBV7-6 with TRBJ1-6; 7 bases fit TRBD1. Germline V lookup: CDR1 SGHVS, CDR2 FNYEAQ. There are 15 residues in the CDR3. V shed 2 bases, J shed 5 bases, and the junction held 3 bases outside the gene matches.

This clonotype occurred a few times. The V and J genes are TRBV11-1 and TRBJ2-1; TRBD2 matches at 8 bases. Germline V gene data show CDR1 as SGHAT and CDR2 as FQDESV (reference sequence). The CDR3 is 15 residues long. The ends lost 2 bases at V and 8 bases at J; junction bases unmatched: 8. In DNA, the CDR3 is TGTGCCAGCAGCTTAACGGGACTAGTAGATGATGAGCAGTTCTTC. It translates to CASSLTGLVDDEQFF. Combining the CDR3 with reference TRBV11-1 and TRBJ2-1 gives the whole variable domain EAEVAQSPRYKITEKSQAVAFWCDPISGHATLYWYRQILGQGPELLVQFQDESVVDDSQLPKDRFSAERLKGVDSTLKIQPAELGDSAMYLCASSLTGLVDDEQFFGPGTRLTVL.

This chain links TRBV11-1 with TRBJ2-2; possible D gene TRBD2, 5 bases. The germline V and J ends were trimmed by 5 bases and 1 base, with 11 bases remaining between them. The germline V gene encodes CDR1 SGHAT and CDR2 FQDESV (reference sequence). The CDR3 spans 15 residues. This CDR3 is CASSPSGLNTGELFF. The CDR3 DNA sequence: TGTGCCAGCAGCCCCAGCGGCTTGAACACCGGGGAGCTGTTTTTT.

The count of this clonotype is one. The CDR3 sequence: CAISGQGSPGNTIYF. The CDR3 bases are TGTGCCATCAGCGGACAGGGGAGCCCTGGAAACACCATATATTTT. The J gene is TRBJ1-3, the V gene TRBV10-3; TRBD1 matches at 9 bases. This CDR3 comprises 15 residues. The ends lost 6 bases at V and 2 bases at J; junction bases unmatched: 5. CDR1 ENHRY and CDR2 SYGVKD come from the germline V gene.

Comments on this clonotype: The junction departs from the called germline gene at one end, perhaps through a read error. The chain links TRBV12-3 or TRBV12-4 to TRBJ2-3; TRBD2 agrees at 12 bases. This CDR3 region has 13 residues. The CDR3 reads CASSLAGGSTQYF. As DNA, the CDR3 is TGTGCCAGCAGTCTAGCGGGAGGGAGCACGCAGTATTTT.

This clonotype was detected only once. The chain recombines TRBV5-5 with TRBJ1-1; no clear D gene. The V gene lost 1 base and the J gene lost 6 bases, with 7 bases spanning the gap. Germline V gene data show CDR1 as SGHKS and CDR2 as YYEKEE (reference sequence). CDR3 length equals 12 residues. In DNA form, the CDR3 reads TGTGCCAGCAGCTTGCAGCGGGCTGAAGCTTTCTTT. Amino acids: CASSLQRAEAFF.

This clonotype appeared once. This CDR3 fails to terminate in the conserved phenylalanine or tryptophan, so it likely reflects a read error. The DNA is omitted, as the CDR3 cannot be located on it reliably, and the CDR3 follows TCRdb's listing. V gene TRBV7-2 combines with J gene TRBJ2-7; the D call of TRBD2 is as the table states it, not checked on the DNA. Germline loops: CDR1 SGHTA, CDR2 FQGNSA. The CDR3 spans 12 residues, counting both ends. Here the CDR3 reads CASSFPGLAVSL.